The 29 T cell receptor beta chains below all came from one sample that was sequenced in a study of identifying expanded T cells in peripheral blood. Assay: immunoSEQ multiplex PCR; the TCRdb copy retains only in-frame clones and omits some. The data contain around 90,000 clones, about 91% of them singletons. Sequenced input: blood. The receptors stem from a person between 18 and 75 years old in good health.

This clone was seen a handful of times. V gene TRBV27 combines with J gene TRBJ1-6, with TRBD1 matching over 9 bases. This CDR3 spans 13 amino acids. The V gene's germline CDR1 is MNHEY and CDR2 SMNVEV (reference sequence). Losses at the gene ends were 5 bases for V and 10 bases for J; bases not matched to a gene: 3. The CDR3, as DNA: TGTGCCAGCAGTACGACAGGGGGATCACCCCTCCACTTT. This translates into CASSTTGGSPLHF.

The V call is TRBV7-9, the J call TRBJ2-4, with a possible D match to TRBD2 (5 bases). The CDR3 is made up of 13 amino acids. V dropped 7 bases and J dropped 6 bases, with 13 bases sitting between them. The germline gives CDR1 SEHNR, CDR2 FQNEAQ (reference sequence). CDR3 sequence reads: CASTQVGVNIQYF. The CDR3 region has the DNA TGTGCCAGCACCCAGGTCGGGGTAAACATTCAGTACTTC.

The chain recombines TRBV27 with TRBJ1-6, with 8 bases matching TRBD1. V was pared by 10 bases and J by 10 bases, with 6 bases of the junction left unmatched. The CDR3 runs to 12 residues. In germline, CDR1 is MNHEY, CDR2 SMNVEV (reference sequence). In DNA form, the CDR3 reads TGTGCCACCCGGACAGGGACGTCACCCCTCCACTTT. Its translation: CATRTGTSPLHF.

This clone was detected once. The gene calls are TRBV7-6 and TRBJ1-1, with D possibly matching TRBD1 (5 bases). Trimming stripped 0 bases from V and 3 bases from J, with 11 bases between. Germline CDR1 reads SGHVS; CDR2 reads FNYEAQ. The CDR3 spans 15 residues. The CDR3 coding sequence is TGTGCCAGCAGCTTAGCGGCAGGGCAGGACACTGAAGCTTTCTTT. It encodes CASSLAAGQDTEAFF.

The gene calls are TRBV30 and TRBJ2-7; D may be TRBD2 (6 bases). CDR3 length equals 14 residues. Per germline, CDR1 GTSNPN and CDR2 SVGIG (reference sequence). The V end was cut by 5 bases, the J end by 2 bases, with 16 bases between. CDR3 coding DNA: TGTGCCTGGGGACTCGGAGGGAAAGCCTACGAGCAGTACTTC. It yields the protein CAWGLGGKAYEQYF.

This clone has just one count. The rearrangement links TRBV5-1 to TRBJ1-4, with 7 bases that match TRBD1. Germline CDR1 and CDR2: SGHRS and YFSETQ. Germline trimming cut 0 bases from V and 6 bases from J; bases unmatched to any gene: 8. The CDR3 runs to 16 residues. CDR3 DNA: TGCGCCAGCAGCTTGGAAGGGGGCGAAAATCATGAAAAACTGTTTTTT. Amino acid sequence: CASSLEGGENHEKLFF. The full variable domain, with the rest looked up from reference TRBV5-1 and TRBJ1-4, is KAGVTQTPRYLIKTRGQQVTLSCSPISGHRSVSWYQQTPGQGLQFLFEYFSETQRNKGNFPGRFSGRQFSNSRSEMNVSTLELGDSALYLCASSLEGGENHEKLFFGSGTQLSVL.

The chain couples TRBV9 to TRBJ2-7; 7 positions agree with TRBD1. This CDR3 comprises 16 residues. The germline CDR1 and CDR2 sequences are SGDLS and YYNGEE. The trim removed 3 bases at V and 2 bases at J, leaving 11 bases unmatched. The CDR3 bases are TGTGCCAGCAGCGCAGATGCCGGGACAGTAGCCTACGAGCAGTACTTC. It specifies CASSADAGTVAYEQYF.

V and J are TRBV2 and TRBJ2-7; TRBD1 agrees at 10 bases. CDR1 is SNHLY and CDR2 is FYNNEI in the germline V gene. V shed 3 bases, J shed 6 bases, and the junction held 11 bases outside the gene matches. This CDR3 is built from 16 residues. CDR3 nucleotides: TGTGCCAGCAGTGATGCGCCGGCGGGACAGGGGAGCGAGCAGTACTTC. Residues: CASSDAPAGQGSEQYF.

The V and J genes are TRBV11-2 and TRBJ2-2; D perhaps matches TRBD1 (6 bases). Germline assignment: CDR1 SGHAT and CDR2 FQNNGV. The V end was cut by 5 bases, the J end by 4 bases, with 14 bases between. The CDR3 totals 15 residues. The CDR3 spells CASSPLTGRTGELFF. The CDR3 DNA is TGTGCCAGCAGCCCGCTGACAGGACGCACCGGGGAGCTGTTTTTT.

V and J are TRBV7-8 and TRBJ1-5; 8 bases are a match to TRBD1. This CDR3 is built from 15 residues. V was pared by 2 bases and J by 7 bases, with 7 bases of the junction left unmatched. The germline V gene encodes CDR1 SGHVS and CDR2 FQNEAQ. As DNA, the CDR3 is TGTGCCAGCAGCTTACCTACAGGGGGAAACCAGCCCCAGCATTTT. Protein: CASSLPTGGNQPQHF.

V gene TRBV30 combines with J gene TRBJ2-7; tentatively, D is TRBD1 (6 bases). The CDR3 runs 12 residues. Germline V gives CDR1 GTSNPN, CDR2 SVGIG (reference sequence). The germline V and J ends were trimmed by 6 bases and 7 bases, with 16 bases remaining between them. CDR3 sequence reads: CACSMGAWEQYF. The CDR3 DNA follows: TGTGCCTGTTCCATGGGGGCTTGGGAGCAGTACTTC.

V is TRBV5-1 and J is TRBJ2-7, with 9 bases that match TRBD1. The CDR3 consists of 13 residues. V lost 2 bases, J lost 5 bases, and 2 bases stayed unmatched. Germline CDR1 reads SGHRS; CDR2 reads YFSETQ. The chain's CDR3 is CASSFRQGDEQYF. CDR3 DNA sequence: TGCGCCAGCAGCTTTCGACAGGGGGACGAGCAGTACTTC.

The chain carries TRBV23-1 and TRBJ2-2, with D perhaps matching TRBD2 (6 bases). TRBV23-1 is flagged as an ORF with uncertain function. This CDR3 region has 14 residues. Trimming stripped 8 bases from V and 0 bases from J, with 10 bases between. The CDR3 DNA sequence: TGCGCCAGCGGCCGGGACTCGAACACCGGGGAGCTGTTTTTT. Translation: CASGRDSNTGELFF.

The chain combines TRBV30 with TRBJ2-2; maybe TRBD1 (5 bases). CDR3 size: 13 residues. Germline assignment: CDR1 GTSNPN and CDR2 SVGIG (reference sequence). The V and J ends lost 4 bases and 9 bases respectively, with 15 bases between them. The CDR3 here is CAWKVTANRELFF. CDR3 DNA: TGTGCCTGGAAGGTGACAGCAAATAGGGAGCTGTTTTTT.

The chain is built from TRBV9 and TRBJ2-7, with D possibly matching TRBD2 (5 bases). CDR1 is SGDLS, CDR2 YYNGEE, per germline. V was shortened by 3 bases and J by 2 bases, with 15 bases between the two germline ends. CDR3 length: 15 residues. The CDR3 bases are TGTGCCAGCAGCGGGACTGGACTGTTTGCCTACGAGCAGTACTTC. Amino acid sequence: CASSGTGLFAYEQYF.

This CDR3 is CASLAGVTDTQYF. The CDR3 DNA reads as TGTGCCAGTTTAGCGGGAGTCACAGATACGCAGTATTTT. This chain links TRBV7-2 with TRBJ2-3; 9 positions match TRBD2. CDR3 length: 13 residues. Germline CDR1 and CDR2: SGHTA and FQGNSA. With V trimmed by 9 bases and J by 2 bases, 3 bases remained unmatched.

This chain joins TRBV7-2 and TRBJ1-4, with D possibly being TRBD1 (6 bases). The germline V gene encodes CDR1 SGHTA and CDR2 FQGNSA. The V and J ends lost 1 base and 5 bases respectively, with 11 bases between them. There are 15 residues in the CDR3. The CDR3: CASSLEGGQNEKLFF. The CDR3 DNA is TGTGCCAGCAGCTTAGAGGGGGGGCAGAATGAAAAACTGTTTTTT.

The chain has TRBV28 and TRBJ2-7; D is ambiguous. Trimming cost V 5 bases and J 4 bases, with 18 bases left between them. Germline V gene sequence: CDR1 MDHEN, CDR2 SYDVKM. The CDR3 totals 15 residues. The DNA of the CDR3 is TGTGCCAGCAGTGCTCCGATCCAAGATTGGTACGAGCAGTACTTC. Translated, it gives CASSAPIQDWYEQYF.

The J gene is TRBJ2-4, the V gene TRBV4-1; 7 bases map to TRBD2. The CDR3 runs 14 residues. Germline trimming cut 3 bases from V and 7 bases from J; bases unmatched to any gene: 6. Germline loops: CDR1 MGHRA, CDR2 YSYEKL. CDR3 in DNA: TGCGCCAGCAGCCACGCTTCGGGGGGTAACATTCAGTACTTC. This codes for CASSHASGGNIQYF.

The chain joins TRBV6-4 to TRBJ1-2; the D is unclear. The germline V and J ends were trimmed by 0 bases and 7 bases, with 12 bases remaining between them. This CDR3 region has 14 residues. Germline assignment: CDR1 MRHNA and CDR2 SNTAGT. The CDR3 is CASSDSPEFGGYTF. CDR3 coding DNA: TGTGCCAGCAGTGACTCCCCGGAGTTCGGTGGCTACACCTTC.

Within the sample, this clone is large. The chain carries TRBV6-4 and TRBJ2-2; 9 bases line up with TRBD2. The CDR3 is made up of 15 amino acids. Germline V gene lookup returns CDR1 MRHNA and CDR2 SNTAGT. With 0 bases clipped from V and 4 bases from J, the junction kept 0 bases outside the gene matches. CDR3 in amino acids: CASSDSSGSTGELFF. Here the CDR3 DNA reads TGTGCCAGCAGTGACTCTAGCGGGAGCACCGGGGAGCTGTTTTTT.

In DNA, the CDR3 is TGTGCCAGCAGGCCTCCACTAGCGGGAGAGAGCACAGATACGCAGTATTTT. This codes for CASRPPLAGESTDTQYF. The chain joins TRBV7-9 to TRBJ2-3; 11 bases agree with TRBD2. The CDR3 is 17 residues long. Unmatched junction bases numbered 8, after V lost 6 bases and J lost 0 bases. Germline CDR1 SEHNR, CDR2 FQNEAQ (reference sequence).

CDR3 region: CASSTSMGALNEKLFF. The CDR3, as DNA: TGCGCCAGCAGCACATCTATGGGCGCCCTTAATGAAAAACTGTTTTTT. The rearrangement uses TRBV10-2 and TRBJ1-4; unclear D gene. V was cut by 6 bases and J by 4 bases, with 18 bases left in between. CDR1 is WSHSY, CDR2 SAAADI, per germline. This CDR3 is built from 16 residues.

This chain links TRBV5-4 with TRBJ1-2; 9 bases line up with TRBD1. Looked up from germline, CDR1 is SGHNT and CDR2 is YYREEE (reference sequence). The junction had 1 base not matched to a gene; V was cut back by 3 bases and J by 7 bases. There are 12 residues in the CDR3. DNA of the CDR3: TGTGCCAGCAGCTGGGACAGGGTTGGCTACACCTTC. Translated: CASSWDRVGYTF.

CDR3 sequence: CASGTGRETQYF. In DNA form, the CDR3 reads TGTGCCAGCGGAACAGGGAGGGAGACCCAGTACTTC. The V call is TRBV27, the J call TRBJ2-5; possibly TRBD1 or TRBD2 for D (6 bases each). The CDR3 sequence is 12 residues long. The germline CDR1 and CDR2 sequences are MNHEY and SMNVEV (reference sequence). V dropped 8 bases and J dropped 5 bases, with 12 bases sitting between them.

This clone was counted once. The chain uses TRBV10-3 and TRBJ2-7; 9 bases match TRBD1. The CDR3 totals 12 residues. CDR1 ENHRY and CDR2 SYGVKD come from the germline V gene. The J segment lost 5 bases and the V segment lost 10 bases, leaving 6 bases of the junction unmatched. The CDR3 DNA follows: TGTGCCACCTTGACAGGGGGGAACGAGCAGTACTTC. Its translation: CATLTGGNEQYF.

The CDR3 here is CAWRGSHNEQFF. The DNA for the CDR3 is TGTGCCTGGAGGGGGAGTCACAATGAGCAGTTCTTC. The chain employs TRBV30 and TRBJ2-1, with a possible D match to TRBD2 (5 bases). Trimming pared 3 bases from V and 5 bases from J, leaving 8 bases between. Per the germline V gene, CDR1 is GTSNPN and CDR2 is SVGIG (reference sequence). This CDR3 region has 12 residues.

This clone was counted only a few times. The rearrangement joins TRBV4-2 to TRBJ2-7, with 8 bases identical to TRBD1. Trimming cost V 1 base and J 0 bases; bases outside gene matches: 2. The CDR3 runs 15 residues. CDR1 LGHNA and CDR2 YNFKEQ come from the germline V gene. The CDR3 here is CASSQGTGISYEQYF. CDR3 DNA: TGTGCCAGCAGCCAAGGGACAGGGATCTCCTACGAGCAGTACTTC.

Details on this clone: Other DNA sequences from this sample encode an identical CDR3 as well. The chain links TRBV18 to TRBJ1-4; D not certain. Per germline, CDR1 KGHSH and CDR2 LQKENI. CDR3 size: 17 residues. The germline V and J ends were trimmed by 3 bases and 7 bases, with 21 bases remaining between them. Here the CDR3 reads CASSPEAMDPRSEKLFF. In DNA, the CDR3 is TGTGCCAGCTCACCGGAAGCTATGGACCCTAGGAGTGAAAAACTGTTTTTT.